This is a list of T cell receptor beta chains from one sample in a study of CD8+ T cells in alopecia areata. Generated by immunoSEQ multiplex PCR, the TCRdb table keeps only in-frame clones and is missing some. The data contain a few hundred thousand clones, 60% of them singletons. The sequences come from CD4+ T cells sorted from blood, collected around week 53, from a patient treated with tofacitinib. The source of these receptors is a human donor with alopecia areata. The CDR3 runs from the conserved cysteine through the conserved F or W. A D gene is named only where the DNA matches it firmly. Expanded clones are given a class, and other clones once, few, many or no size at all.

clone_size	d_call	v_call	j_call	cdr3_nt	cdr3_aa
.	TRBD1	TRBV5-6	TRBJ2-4	TGTGCCAGCAGCTTGGTCCAGGGGGTCTCCAAAAACATTCAGTACTTC	CASSLVQGVSKNIQYF
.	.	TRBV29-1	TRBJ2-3	TGCAGCGCGATTTCCGGCACAGATACGCAGTATTTT	CSAISGTDTQYF
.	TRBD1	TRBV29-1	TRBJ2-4	TGCAGCGGCCTGGACAGGGGGATAAACATTCAGTACTTC	CSGLDRGINIQYF
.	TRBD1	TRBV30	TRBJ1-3	TGTGCCTGGACGGGACAGCCTGGAAACACCATATATTTT	CAWTGQPGNTIYF
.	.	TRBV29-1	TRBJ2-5	TGCAGCGTTAAACCCGGGGATGCAGGGACCCAGTACTTC	CSVKPGDAGTQYF
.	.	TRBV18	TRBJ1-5	TGTGCCAGCTCACTAAGGGATGGTACGCCCCAGCATTTT	CASSLRDGTPQHF
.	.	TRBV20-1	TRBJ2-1	TGCAGTGCTAGAGTTGTTAATGAGCAGTTCTTC	CSARVVNEQFF
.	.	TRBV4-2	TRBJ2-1	TGTGCCAGCAGCCAAGGACTAGGCGACTCCTACAATGAGCAGTTCTTC	CASSQGLGDSYNEQFF
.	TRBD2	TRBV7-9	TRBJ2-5	TGTGCCAGCAGCTTAATCGGCGGGGGAGTACAAGAGACCCAGTACTTC	CASSLIGGGVQETQYF
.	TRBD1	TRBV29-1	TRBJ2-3	TGCAGCGTTGCGACAGGGCCAAGCACAGATACGCAGTATTTT	CSVATGPSTDTQYF
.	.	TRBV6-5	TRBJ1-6	TGTGCCAGCAGTACCACAGGGACGGGGAATTCACCCCTCCACTTT	CASSTTGTGNSPLHF
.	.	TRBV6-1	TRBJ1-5	TGTGCCAGCAGTGAAGAGGGGTCGAGTATAACCCAGCATTTT	CASSEEGSSITQHF
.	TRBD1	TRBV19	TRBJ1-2	TGTGCCAGTAGGCCCGGGACAGCTACTTATGGCTACACCTTC	CASRPGTATYGYTF
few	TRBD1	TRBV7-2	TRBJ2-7	TGTGCCAGCAGGGGACAGAACGAGCAGTACTTC	CASRGQNEQYF
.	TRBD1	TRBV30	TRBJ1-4	TGTGCCTGGAGTGCAGGGGGTGAAAAACTGTTTTTT	CAWSAGGEKLFF
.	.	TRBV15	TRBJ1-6	TGTGCCACCAGCAGAGGAGGGTCAAGAGGTAACTCACCCCTCCACTTT	CATSRGGSRGNSPLHF
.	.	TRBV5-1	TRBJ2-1	TGCGCCAGCAGCCCGGAAGGGGGCTACAATGAGCAGTTCTTC	CASSPEGGYNEQFF
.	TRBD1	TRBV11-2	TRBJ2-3	TGTGCCAGCAGCTGGGGGACAGGGGACACAGATACGCAGTATTTT	CASSWGTGDTDTQYF
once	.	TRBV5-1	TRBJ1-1	TGCGCCAGCAGCTCGTTGACTGATGAAGCTTTCTTT	CASSSLTDEAFF
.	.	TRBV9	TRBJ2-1	TGTGCCAGCAGCGCCCGCTCGGGGGCCTCACTATACAATGAGCAGTTCTTC	CASSARSGASLYNEQFF
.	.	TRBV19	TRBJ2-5	TGTGCCAGTAGTATTAGGTCTTCACAAGAGACCCAGTACTTC	CASSIRSSQETQYF
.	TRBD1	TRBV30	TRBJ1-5	TGTGCCTGGAGGGGACAGGGTCGGGGTTATCAGCCCCAGCATTTT	CAWRGQGRGYQPQHF
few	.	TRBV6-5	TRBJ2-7	TGTGCCAGTCGTGGGCAGCCCTACGAGCAGTACTTC	CASRGQPYEQYF
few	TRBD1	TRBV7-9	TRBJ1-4	TGTGCCAGCAGCTTAGGGACAGGGGGTGAAAAACTGTTTTTT	CASSLGTGGEKLFF
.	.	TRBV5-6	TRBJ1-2	TGTGCCAGCAGCTTGGTGGGCCCGGGCGGCTACACCTTC	CASSLVGPGGYTF
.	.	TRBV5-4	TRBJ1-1	TGTGCCAGCAGCTTCGGGGGTTTCACTGAAGCTTTCTTT	CASSFGGFTEAFF
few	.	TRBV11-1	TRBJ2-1	TGTGCCAGCAGCCCCAGACAGGTCCATGAGCAGTTCTTC	CASSPRQVHEQFF
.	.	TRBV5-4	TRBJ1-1	TGTGCCAGCAGCTTGGTTGCAGGGGCTTGGAACTTT	CASSLVAGAWNF
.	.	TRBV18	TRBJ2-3	TGTGCCAGCTCACCACTCCCCACAGATACGCAGTATTTT	CASSPLPTDTQYF
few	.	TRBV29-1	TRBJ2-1	TGCAGCGTTGAAGTGGGAGCGGTGCAGTTCTTC	CSVEVGAVQFF
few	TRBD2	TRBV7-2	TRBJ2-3	TGTGCCAGCAGCTCCTCTCGGCGGGCTAGCGGACATACGCAGTATTTT	CASSSSRRASGHTQYF
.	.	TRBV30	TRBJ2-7	TGTGCCTGGTCGGGACACCACTACGAGCAGTACTTC	CAWSGHHYEQYF
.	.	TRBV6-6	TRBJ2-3	TGTGCCAGCGGATCGCAGGGATACACAGATACGCAGTATTTT	CASGSQGYTDTQYF
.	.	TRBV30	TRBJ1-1	TGTGCCTGGAGTAGGGGACCCCTGGGAACTGAAGCTTTCTTT	CAWSRGPLGTEAFF
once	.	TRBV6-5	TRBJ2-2	TGTGCCAACTCAAGGGGCCGCGGGGAGCTGTTTTTT	CANSRGRGELFF
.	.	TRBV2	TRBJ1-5	TGTGCCAGCAGTGACGACCATAACTATCAGCCCCAGCATTTT	CASSDDHNYQPQHF
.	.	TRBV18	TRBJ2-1	TGTGCCAGCTCACCGTCCTCTTGGGATGAGCAGTTCTTC	CASSPSSWDEQFF
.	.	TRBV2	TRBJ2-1	TGTGCCAGCAGGGTTCGTGAGCAGTTCTTC	CASRVREQFF
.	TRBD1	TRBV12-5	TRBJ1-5	TGTGCTAGTGGCCAAGGGGGCAGCGACAATCAGCCCCAGCATTTT	CASGQGGSDNQPQHF
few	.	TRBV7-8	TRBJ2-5	TGTGCCAGCAGCTTAGCCGTTCGAGGGGCTGAAGAGACCCAGTACTTC	CASSLAVRGAEETQYF
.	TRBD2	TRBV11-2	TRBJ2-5	TGTGCCAGCAGCCCGACTAGCGGGGGGGGTTTGGAGACCCAGTACTTC	CASSPTSGGGLETQYF
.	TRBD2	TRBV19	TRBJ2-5	TGTGCCAGTAGTATTTCGAGCGGGGGTGAGACCCAGTACTTC	CASSISSGGETQYF
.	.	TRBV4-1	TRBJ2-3	TGCGCCAGCAGCCAACCGGGACTCTACACAGATACGCAGTATTTT	CASSQPGLYTDTQYF
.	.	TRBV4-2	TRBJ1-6	TGTGCCAGCAGCCAGGAGGGCGATTCACCCCTCCACTTT	CASSQEGDSPLHF
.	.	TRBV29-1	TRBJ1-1	TGCAGCGTTGAAGATAGGAGAAACACTGAAGCTTTCTTT	CSVEDRRNTEAFF
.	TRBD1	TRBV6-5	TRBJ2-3	TGTGCCAGCAGTTCTAGACAGGGGGCAGATACGCAGTATTTT	CASSSRQGADTQYF
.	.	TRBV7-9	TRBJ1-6	TGTGCCAGCAGCTTAGGGTCAGGACCCAATTCACCCCTCCACTTT	CASSLGSGPNSPLHF
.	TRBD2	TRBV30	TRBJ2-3	TGTGCCTGGAGTAGAGCGGGGGGCACAGATACGCAGTATTTT	CAWSRAGGTDTQYF
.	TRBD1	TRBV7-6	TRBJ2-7	TGTGCCAGCAGCGTGGGACAGGCCTACGAGCAGTACTTC	CASSVGQAYEQYF
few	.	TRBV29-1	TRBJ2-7	TGCAGCGTCCGGGACAACCACTACGAGCAGTACTTC	CSVRDNHYEQYF
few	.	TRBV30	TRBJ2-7	TGTGCCTGGAGTGGAGGGTCCCCCTACGAGCAGTACTTC	CAWSGGSPYEQYF
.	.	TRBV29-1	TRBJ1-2	TGCAGCTCCCGCCGGGGAGTAGGTGGCTACACCTTC	CSSRRGVGGYTF
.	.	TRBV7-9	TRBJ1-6	TGTGCCAGCAGTCGCCTCCCGTCGACGCGTTCACCCCTCCACTTT	CASSRLPSTRSPLHF
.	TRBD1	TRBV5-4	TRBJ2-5	TGTGCCAGCAGCATAATAGGGACAGGGGAGACCCAGTACTTC	CASSIIGTGETQYF